Following are 30 T cell receptor beta chains from one sample sequenced in a study of CD8 T cells in Susac syndrome. Reverse transcription of roughly 0.5 to 1 ug RNA used random hexamers. TCRdb called the immunoSEQ multiplex PCR reads again in MiXCR, with one record for every CDR3 protein. The sample records hundreds of thousands of distinct CDR3 sequences, 85% being singletons. Sequenced material: CD8+ T cells from PBMCs. The receptors shown here come from a human donor with multiple sclerosis.

The chain uses TRBV7-9 and TRBJ2-7; maybe TRBD1 (6 bases). Germline lookup yields CDR1 SEHNR and CDR2 FQNEAQ (reference sequence). The CDR3 sequence is 15 residues long. V was trimmed by 7 bases and J by 5 bases, leaving 21 bases between them. This CDR3 reads CASTPLGQGYHEQYF. The DNA of the CDR3 is TGTGCCAGCACCCCCCTGGGGCAGGGGTACCACGAGCAGTACTTC. The whole variable domain, remainder taken from reference TRBV7-9 and TRBJ2-7, is DTGVSQNPRHKITKRGQNVTFRCDPISEHNRLYWYRQTLGQGPEFLTYFQNEAQLEKSRLLSDRFSAERPKGSFSTLEIQRTEQGDSAMYLCASTPLGQGYHEQYFGPGTRLTVT.

The chain couples TRBV21-1 to TRBJ2-1; TRBD2 is the table's D call, not checked against the DNA. TRBV21-1 is given as a pseudogene. The CDR3 runs to 19 residues. This chain's CDR3 is CASITGSSGTRPRYNEQFF. As DNA, the CDR3 is TGTGCCAGCATCACCGGGAGTAGCGGGACCCGCCCCCGTTACAATGAGCAGTTCTTC.

This chain links TRBV7-6 with TRBJ1-2; TRBD1 aligns across 10 bases. The V gene end was trimmed by 5 bases and the J gene end by 4 bases; junction bases not matched to a gene: 22. This CDR3 spans 20 amino acids. The V gene's germline CDR1 is SGHVS and CDR2 FNYEAQ. This chain's CDR3 is CASSQTPLLGGQGLRYGYTF. As DNA, the CDR3 is TGTGCCAGCAGCCAAACACCACTCCTAGGGGGACAGGGGCTACGCTATGGCTACACCTTC.

V is TRBV7-2 and J is TRBJ2-7; D tentatively fits TRBD1 or TRBD2 (5 bases each). The CDR3 runs 15 residues. Trimming removed 5 bases from V and 1 base from J, with 15 bases in between. Germline V gene sequence: CDR1 SGHTA, CDR2 FQGNSA. The CDR3 DNA reads as TGTGCCAGCAGCGTGGACCTCGGGGCTTCCTACGAGCAGTACTTC. Its protein is CASSVDLGASYEQYF.

V usage is TRBV20-1 and J usage is TRBJ1-5, with D perhaps TRBD1 (5 bases). The V and J ends lost 3 bases and 5 bases respectively, with 17 bases between them. The CDR3 is 15 residues long. From germline, CDR1 is DFQATT and CDR2 SNEGSKA (reference sequence). CDR3 sequence: CSASFRAEGHQPQHF. The CDR3 DNA reads as TGCAGTGCTAGTTTTCGAGCAGAGGGACATCAGCCCCAGCATTTT.

The chain combines TRBV28 with TRBJ1-1, with D tentatively TRBD1 (5 bases). Germline V lookup: CDR1 MDHEN, CDR2 SYDVKM. V was cut by 6 bases and J by 4 bases, with 15 bases left in between. The CDR3 is made up of 14 amino acids. This chain's CDR3 is CASSLARGRTEAFF. DNA of the CDR3: TGTGCCAGCAGCCTGGCAAGGGGTCGCACTGAAGCTTTCTTT.

J is TRBJ1-1 and V is TRBV27; unclear D gene. The germline V gene encodes CDR1 MNHEY and CDR2 SMNVEV (reference sequence). CDR3 length: 13 residues. V was cut by 4 bases and J by 11 bases, with 17 bases left in between. CDR3 sequence reads: CASSSPLAETAFF. Here the CDR3 DNA reads TGTGCCAGCAGTTCCCCTCTAGCAGAAACCGCTTTCTTT.

The chain employs TRBV5-1 and TRBJ1-1; the match to TRBD1 covers 8 bases. CDR1 SGHRS and CDR2 YFSETQ come from the germline V gene. This CDR3 is 15 amino acids long. The J segment lost 2 bases and the V segment lost 2 bases, leaving 5 bases of the junction unmatched. The CDR3 bases are TGCGCCAGCAGCTTTGGACAGGGATTTAACACTGAAGCTTTCTTT. Translation gives CASSFGQGFNTEAFF. The full variable domain, rest sourced from reference TRBV5-1 and TRBJ1-1, is KAGVTQTPRYLIKTRGQQVTLSCSPISGHRSVSWYQQTPGQGLQFLFEYFSETQRNKGNFPGRFSGRQFSNSRSEMNVSTLELGDSALYLCASSFGQGFNTEAFFGQGTRLTVV.

The chain recombines TRBV20-1 with TRBJ2-1; D is ambiguous. This CDR3 comprises 10 residues. Trimming left V 5 bases short and J 6 bases short, with 5 bases between. The germline gives CDR1 DFQATT, CDR2 SNEGSKA (reference sequence). The CDR3 sequence: CSAYSNEQFF. CDR3 sequence (DNA): TGCAGTGCTTACTCCAATGAGCAGTTCTTC.

The chain joins TRBV6-2 or TRBV6-3 to TRBJ2-1, with TRBD2 matching 13 bases. Germline CDR1 MNHEY, CDR2 SVGEGT. This CDR3 contains 20 residues. Losses at the gene ends were 2 bases for V and 0 bases for J; bases not matched to a gene: 10. CDR3 sequence: CASSYPRLAGGLSSYNEQFF. The CDR3, as DNA: TGTGCCAGCAGTTACCCGCGACTAGCGGGAGGCTTAAGCTCCTACAATGAGCAGTTCTTC.

The chain carries TRBV9 and TRBJ1-5, with 7 bases fitting TRBD1. V gave up 6 bases and J gave up 5 bases; unmatched junction bases: 8. The CDR3 totals 14 residues. The germline gives CDR1 SGDLS, CDR2 YYNGEE. This CDR3 is CASNQGGGDQPQHF. The CDR3 DNA reads as TGTGCCAGCAATCAAGGAGGGGGCGATCAGCCCCAGCATTTT.

V and J are TRBV28 and TRBJ1-2; D is undetermined. The germline gives CDR1 MDHEN, CDR2 SYDVKM. Trimming cost V 6 bases and J 2 bases, with 19 bases left between them. The CDR3 has 16 amino acids. This chain's CDR3 is CASSLPQAMLNYGYTF. The DNA of the CDR3 is TGTGCCAGCAGCCTTCCCCAGGCAATGTTAAACTATGGCTACACCTTC.

The rearrangement joins TRBV24-1 to TRBJ1-2; D unresolved. Trimming shortened V by 4 bases and J by 8 bases, and 16 bases separated the two germline ends. Germline V lookup: CDR1 KGHDR, CDR2 SFDVKD. This CDR3 is built from 14 residues. The DNA for the CDR3 is TGTGCCACCAGTGACCCTCCGCGGGCTTACGGCTACACCTTC. Protein product: CATSDPPRAYGYTF.

The J gene is TRBJ2-1, the V gene TRBV25-1; D unresolved. Trimming removed 8 bases from V and 2 bases from J, with 13 bases in between. Per the germline V gene, CDR1 is MGHDK and CDR2 is SYGVNS. This CDR3 region has 14 residues. The CDR3 here is CASGDWFPYNEQFF. The CDR3 bases are TGTGCCAGCGGCGACTGGTTCCCCTACAATGAGCAGTTCTTC.

The rearrangement links TRBV4-1 to TRBJ1-5, with D perhaps matching TRBD1 (5 bases). Trimming left V 2 bases short and J 3 bases short, with 14 bases between. The germline V gene encodes CDR1 MGHRA and CDR2 YSYEKL. The CDR3 has 16 residues. Written as DNA, the CDR3 is TGCGCCAGCAGCCAAATTCAGGGAGGGAACAATCAGCCCCAGCATTTT. This encodes CASSQIQGGNNQPQHF.

This clonotype was observed a few times. One end of the junction varies from germline; a read error may be responsible. This chain uses TRBV7-7 with TRBJ2-1; 11 bases line up with TRBD2. Germline lookup yields CDR1 SSHAT and CDR2 FNYEAQ (reference sequence). The CDR3 runs to 15 residues. CDR3 in DNA: TGTGCTAGCAGCTTACTAGCGGGAGCGGGCAATGAGCAGTTCTTC. Amino acid sequence: CASSLLAGAGNEQFF.

The rearrangement joins TRBV4-3 to TRBJ1-2; D is unresolved. V was pared by 0 bases and J by 6 bases, with 14 bases between. In germline, CDR1 is LGHNA, CDR2 YSLEER. The CDR3 runs 15 residues. The CDR3 DNA follows: TGCGCCAGCAGCCAAGACTCCGGAGCATTAGATGGCTACACCTTC. Translated, it gives CASSQDSGALDGYTF.

This rearrangement joins TRBV6-5 to TRBJ1-1; 7 nucleotides match TRBD1. This CDR3 spans 14 amino acids. The germline V gene encodes CDR1 MNHEY and CDR2 SVGAGI. Trimming removed 3 bases from V and 7 bases from J; junction bases left unmatched: 8. The CDR3 protein is CASSYYDRDNEAFF. The CDR3 DNA sequence: TGTGCCAGCAGTTATTACGACAGGGACAATGAAGCTTTCTTT.

The gene calls are TRBV7-8 and TRBJ2-1; D is uncertain. Germline values: CDR1 SGHVS, CDR2 FQNEAQ. V dropped 2 bases and J dropped 3 bases, with 11 bases sitting between them. The CDR3 runs to 15 residues. The DNA of the CDR3 is TGTGCCAGCAGCTTACCCGGTGGCGGCTACAATGAGCAGTTCTTC. Translating gives CASSLPGGGYNEQFF.

This clonotype was detected only a few times. CDR3 loop: CASSIGPSGSYEQYF. CDR3 bases: TGTGCCAGTAGTATAGGTCCTAGCGGGAGTTACGAGCAGTACTTC. The chain is built from TRBV19 and TRBJ2-7; 10 bases map to TRBD2. The CDR3 sequence is 15 residues long. V was clipped by 1 base and J by 4 bases; unmatched bases: 4. Germline V lookup: CDR1 LNHDA, CDR2 SQIVND (reference sequence).

The chain has TRBV19 and TRBJ2-2, with D unclear. CDR1 LNHDA and CDR2 SQIVND come from the germline V gene (reference sequence). The CDR3 sequence is 14 residues long. V was clipped by 7 bases and J by 3 bases, with 12 bases between them. The CDR3 DNA reads TGTGCCAGTACACCCGCAGCTTACACCGGGGAGCTGTTTTTT. Its protein product is CASTPAAYTGELFF.

J is TRBJ2-1 and V is TRBV20-1; 7 nucleotides line up with TRBD2. With V trimmed by 2 bases and J by 0 bases, 7 bases remained unmatched. Germline CDR1 and CDR2: DFQATT and SNEGSKA (reference sequence). CDR3 length: 16 residues. The CDR3 DNA sequence: TGCAGTGCTAGACCCCCCGGGGGGAGCTCCTACAATGAGCAGTTCTTC. Encoded protein: CSARPPGGSSYNEQFF.

This rearrangement joins TRBV19 to TRBJ2-2; 9 bases match TRBD2. The J segment lost 6 bases and the V segment lost 5 bases, leaving 4 bases of the junction unmatched. Germline values: CDR1 LNHDA, CDR2 SQIVND (reference sequence). This CDR3 comprises 14 residues. CDR3 sequence: CASSALAGPGELFF. In nucleotides, the CDR3 is TGTGCCAGTAGTGCGCTAGCGGGGCCCGGGGAGCTGTTTTTT.

The gene calls are TRBV27 and TRBJ2-7; D ambiguous. This CDR3 spans 14 amino acids. Looked up from germline, CDR1 is MNHEY and CDR2 is SMNVEV (reference sequence). Trimming pared 3 bases from V and 3 bases from J, leaving 12 bases between. The CDR3 is CASSLYVFHYEQYF. The DNA for the CDR3 is TGTGCCAGCAGTTTGTATGTATTTCACTACGAGCAGTACTTC.

The chain has TRBV20-1 and TRBJ2-7; the match to TRBD2 covers 7 bases. V lost 0 bases, J lost 3 bases, and 5 bases stayed unmatched. CDR1 DFQATT and CDR2 SNEGSKA come from the germline V gene (reference sequence). The CDR3 loop spans 14 amino acids. DNA for the CDR3: TGCAGTGCTAGAGATACTAGCGAACTCTACGAGCAGTACTTC. Its translation is CSARDTSELYEQYF.

This clonotype occurred once. The chain uses TRBV6-2 or TRBV6-3 and TRBJ2-7, with D perhaps being TRBD1 or TRBD2 (5 bases each). This CDR3 has 16 residues. Trimming pared 4 bases from V and 3 bases from J, leaving 19 bases between. The V gene's germline CDR1 is MNHEY and CDR2 SVGEGT. In DNA form, the CDR3 reads TGTGCCAGCAGTTCCTCTCAGGGCAGGGAGATCTACGAGCAGTACTTC. Translating gives CASSSSQGREIYEQYF.

The rearrangement joins TRBV21-1 to TRBJ2-1; the listed D gene, TRBD2, was not tested against the DNA. TRBV21-1 is a recognized pseudogene. The CDR3 runs 14 residues. CDR3 coding DNA: TGTGCCATCGACCCCCTCGGGACTTACAATGAGCAGTTCTTC. Protein: CAIDPLGTYNEQFF.

The rearrangement joins TRBV9 to TRBJ1-2; TRBD1 agrees at 7 bases. V lost 3 bases to trimming and J lost 4 bases; unmatched junction nucleotides: 6. The CDR3 consists of 14 residues. The germline CDR1 and CDR2 sequences are SGDLS and YYNGEE. CDR3 protein: CASSGTGVPYGYTF. As DNA, the CDR3 is TGTGCCAGCAGCGGGACAGGAGTCCCCTATGGCTACACCTTC.

This clonotype was seen a few times. The chain is built from TRBV25-1 and TRBJ2-1, with 8 bases fitting TRBD1. Germline-derived CDR1 and CDR2 are MGHDK and SYGVNS. The CDR3 covers 22 residues. J lost 2 bases, V lost 3 bases, and 24 bases had no gene match. The CDR3 reads CASSEGFPLRRGQGATYNEQFF. The CDR3 nucleotides read TGTGCCAGCAGTGAGGGTTTCCCACTACGTCGGGGGCAGGGGGCCACCTACAATGAGCAGTTCTTC.

The chain is built from TRBV27 and TRBJ1-5; 10 bases align to TRBD1. J lost 4 bases, V lost 6 bases, and 6 bases had no gene match. CDR1 is MNHEY, CDR2 SMNVEV, per germline (reference sequence). CDR3 size: 15 residues. CDR3 loop: CASSPGTGENQPQHF. The DNA of the CDR3 is TGTGCCAGCAGCCCGGGGACAGGGGAAAATCAGCCCCAGCATTTT.